The 21 T cell receptor beta chains in this list originate from one sample, sequenced in a study of blood T cell repertoires in COVID-19. The table came from immunoSEQ multiplex PCR; TCRdb's copy has only in-frame clones and leaves some out. Counted here are 200,000 or so clones, roughly 85% occurring once; the ten biggest clones make up under 5.5%. The sample taken for sequencing was peripheral blood. All receptors come from a woman in her twenties or thirties with acute or convalescent COVID-19.

The DNA of the CDR3 is TGTGCCAGCAGCCAAACGGGACAGGTCAAAAACATTCAGTACTTC. It specifies CASSQTGQVKNIQYF. The chain combines TRBV11-2 with TRBJ2-4; TRBD1 matches 8 bases. J was trimmed by 3 bases and V by 5 bases; bases with no gene match: 6. CDR3 size: 15 residues. Germline CDR1 is SGHAT and CDR2 is FQNNGV.

The V gene is TRBV4-1, the J gene TRBJ2-7; no clear D gene. This CDR3 has 14 amino acids. Trimming left V 0 bases short and J 3 bases short, with 9 bases between. Germline V gene lookup returns CDR1 MGHRA and CDR2 YSYEKL. The chain's CDR3 is CASSQEGRHYEQYF. In DNA form, the CDR3 reads TGCGCCAGCAGCCAAGAAGGCAGACACTACGAGCAGTACTTC.

The chain recombines TRBV6-2 or TRBV6-3 with TRBJ2-3; D not certain. The V gene's germline CDR1 is MNHEY and CDR2 SVGEGT. The V end was cut by 4 bases, the J end by 3 bases, with 14 bases between. This CDR3 region has 15 residues. The CDR3 region has the DNA TGTGCCAGCAGTTTCCCCCAGGCTGGTACAGATACGCAGTATTTT. Translated, it gives CASSFPQAGTDTQYF.

The chain employs TRBV9 and TRBJ1-6; 7 nucleotides line up with TRBD1. Per the germline V gene, CDR1 is SGDLS and CDR2 is YYNGEE. The V segment lost 3 bases and the J segment 6 bases; nucleotides outside the gene matches: 3. The CDR3 has 14 amino acids. The CDR3 protein is CASSEGDSNSPLHF. The CDR3 nucleotides read TGTGCCAGCAGCGAGGGGGACAGTAATTCACCCCTCCACTTT. The entire variable domain, with the rest obtained from reference TRBV9 and TRBJ1-6, is as follows: DSGVTQTPKHLITATGQRVTLRCSPRSGDLSVYWYQQSLDQGLQFLIQYYNGEERAKGNILERFSAQQFPDLHSELNLSSLELGDSALYFCASSEGDSNSPLHFGNGTRLTVT.

In this sample, this clone turned up once. This chain joins TRBV19 and TRBJ1-1, with D maybe TRBD1 (6 bases). CDR3 length equals 16 residues. V lost 3 bases, J lost 2 bases, and 16 bases lay in between. Germline V gives CDR1 LNHDA, CDR2 SQIVND (reference sequence). CDR3: CASSMDWGLGNTEAFF. CDR3 DNA: TGTGCCAGTAGTATGGACTGGGGGCTGGGAAACACTGAAGCTTTCTTT.

This rearrangement joins TRBV29-1 to TRBJ1-4, with D possibly TRBD1 on 5 matching bases. Germline-derived CDR1 and CDR2 are SQVTM and ANQGSEA. V was pared by 2 bases and J by 8 bases, with 12 bases between. There are 13 residues in the CDR3. DNA of the CDR3: TGCAGCGTTGAATTGTCTCAGGGAGAAAAACTGTTTTTT. Its protein is CSVELSQGEKLFF.

The J gene is TRBJ1-1, the V gene TRBV5-1, with a tentative D call TRBD1 (5 bases). CDR3 size: 13 residues. Trimming shortened V by 4 bases and J by 1 base, and 8 bases separated the two germline ends. CDR1 and CDR2 (germline): SGHRS, YFSETQ. The CDR3 here is CASSQTGNTEAFF. In DNA form, the CDR3 reads TGCGCCAGCAGCCAAACAGGGAACACTGAAGCTTTCTTT.

The gene calls are TRBV7-3 and TRBJ1-4; the match to TRBD1 covers 10 bases. CDR3 length: 15 amino acids. Germline CDR1 reads SGHTA; CDR2 reads FQGTGA. The trim removed 8 bases at V and 4 bases at J, leaving 7 bases unmatched. The CDR3 protein is CASALTGGFNEKLFF. The CDR3, as DNA: TGTGCCAGCGCGCTGACAGGGGGCTTTAATGAAAAACTGTTTTTT.

The chain has TRBV11-1 and TRBJ2-4; D possibly corresponds to TRBD1 (6 bases). This CDR3 comprises 16 residues. The germline gives CDR1 SGHAT, CDR2 FQDESV (reference sequence). Trimming took off 1 base at V and 0 bases at J, with 10 bases between the two ends. Written as DNA, the CDR3 is TGTGCCAGCAGCTTAGGGGGGACACAAGCCAAAAACATTCAGTACTTC. Protein: CASSLGGTQAKNIQYF.

The J gene is TRBJ1-3, the V gene TRBV9; D is unresolved. CDR1 is SGDLS and CDR2 is YYNGEE in the germline V gene. The CDR3 runs to 15 residues. The V and J ends lost 4 bases and 4 bases respectively, with 15 bases between them. This CDR3 is CASSLRGGLGNTIYF. CDR3 DNA: TGTGCCAGCAGCCTACGCGGCGGCCTGGGAAACACCATATATTTT.

The J gene is TRBJ2-1, the V gene TRBV27; maybe TRBD2 (6 bases). V was cut by 0 bases and J by 0 bases, with 15 bases left in between. The CDR3 covers 18 residues. Germline V gene lookup returns CDR1 MNHEY and CDR2 SMNVEV (reference sequence). The CDR3 sequence is CASSLSGQGGVSYNEQFF. The DNA for the CDR3 is TGTGCCAGCAGTTTATCGGGGCAGGGCGGGGTCTCCTACAATGAGCAGTTCTTC.

CDR3 region: CSASSLAGVNTGELFF. The CDR3 nucleotides are TGCAGTGCTAGTTCACTAGCGGGAGTTAACACCGGGGAGCTGTTTTTT. The chain is built from TRBV20-1 and TRBJ2-2; 11 positions match TRBD2. Trimming removed 3 bases from V and 2 bases from J; junction bases left unmatched: 5. CDR3 length equals 16 residues. CDR1 and CDR2 (germline): DFQATT, SNEGSKA (reference sequence).

The V gene is TRBV7-2, the J gene TRBJ1-1; D uncertain. Germline V gene sequence: CDR1 SGHTA, CDR2 FQGNSA. Trimming removed 2 bases at V and 3 bases at J, with 10 bases between. This CDR3 has 14 residues. The CDR3: CASSLTGSHTEAFF. The DNA of the CDR3 is TGTGCCAGCAGCTTAACGGGTTCGCACACTGAAGCTTTCTTT.

Only one count was recorded for this clone. The genes are TRBV7-9 and TRBJ2-7, with 7 positions matching TRBD1. This CDR3 is built from 13 residues. The germline gives CDR1 SEHNR, CDR2 FQNEAQ (reference sequence). V lost 5 bases and J lost 5; bases outside the gene matches: 6. The CDR3 reads CASSRDRAHEQYF. In nucleotides, the CDR3 is TGTGCCAGCAGCCGGGACAGAGCCCACGAGCAGTACTTC.

CDR3 in DNA: TGTGCCAGTAGTATAGGACAGCACAATGAGCAGTTCTTC. Translation gives CASSIGQHNEQFF. V gene TRBV19 combines with J gene TRBJ2-1; tentatively, D is TRBD1 (5 bases). Germline V CDR1 and CDR2: LNHDA, SQIVND (reference sequence). Trimming left V 1 base short and J 5 bases short, with 6 bases between. This CDR3 region has 13 residues.

The chain carries TRBV13 and TRBJ2-3, with D possibly TRBD1 on 6 matching bases. This CDR3 comprises 15 residues. Germline CDR1 reads PRHDT; CDR2 reads FYEKMQ (reference sequence). V was pared by 4 bases and J by 1 base, with 12 bases between. This CDR3 is CASSSGPGGTDTQYF. The CDR3 nucleotides are TGTGCCAGCAGCTCGGGCCCAGGGGGCACAGATACGCAGTATTTT.

V gene TRBV28 combines with J gene TRBJ1-6, with a possible D match to TRBD1 (5 bases). CDR1 is MDHEN, CDR2 SYDVKM, per germline. V gave up 6 bases and J gave up 10 bases, with 10 bases separating them. This CDR3 contains 12 residues. The CDR3 nucleotides are TGTGCCAGCAGCGACAGAAGATCACCCCTCCACTTT. Its translation is CASSDRRSPLHF.

The J gene is TRBJ1-3, the V gene TRBV19, with TRBD1 as a possible D gene (6 bases). Trimming pared 8 bases from V and 4 bases from J, leaving 12 bases between. The CDR3 runs to 13 residues. Per germline, CDR1 LNHDA and CDR2 SQIVND (reference sequence). The DNA for the CDR3 is TGTGCCAGTCAACAGGGAGCCGGAAACACCATATATTTT. This sequence encodes CASQQGAGNTIYF.

The genes are TRBV4-3 and TRBJ2-1, with TRBD2 identical over 14 bases. CDR1 LGHNA and CDR2 YSLEER come from the germline V gene. The CDR3 contains 19 residues. V gave up 3 bases and J gave up 0 bases; unmatched junction bases: 7. The CDR3 here is CASSHETSGRGSSYNEQFF. CDR3 DNA sequence: TGCGCCAGCAGCCACGAGACTAGCGGGAGGGGGAGCTCCTACAATGAGCAGTTCTTC.

This chain joins TRBV29-1 and TRBJ2-1; D is perhaps TRBD1 (6 bases). The V gene's germline CDR1 is SQVTM and CDR2 ANQGSEA. This CDR3 has 13 amino acids. The ends were cut back, 7 bases at V and 9 bases at J, with 19 bases in the middle. In DNA, the CDR3 is TGCAGCGGGGGGCCAGGTCGGTTATCTGAGCAGTTCTTC. Its translation: CSGGPGRLSEQFF.

The sample holds a few counts of this clone. This sequence joins TRBV30 and TRBJ2-1, with D maybe TRBD1 (6 bases). V lost 0 bases and J lost 9, with 15 bases in between. This CDR3 spans 14 amino acids. Germline V gene data show CDR1 as GTSNPN and CDR2 as SVGIG (reference sequence). The CDR3 DNA is TGTGCCTGGAGTGTACTGGGCAGGGGCGGTGAGCAGTTCTTC. This sequence encodes CAWSVLGRGGEQFF.